This TCR beta chain originates from a study of persistence of HIV-infected CD4 T cells. At the level of the study: Suppressive ART had lasted a median of roughly eight years.

This nonspecific control used anti-CD3/anti-CD28 bead stimulation of CD4+ T cells. CD4+ T cells upregulating both CD40 ligand and CD69 were sorted as responding cells. Donors were HIV-1-infected adults who began suppressive ART during chronic infection. CD4+ T cell counts exceeded 400 cells/uL; CMV serology was positive. Before stimulation, PBMCs underwent CD8+ T cell depletion. Details on this clone: Its antigen is as yet unknown.

Trimming pared 7 bases from V and 4 bases from J, leaving 16 bases between. The CDR3 is 14 residues long. The germline V gene has CDR1 LNHDA and CDR2 SQIVND (reference sequence). This was the immunoSEQ version 4 assay in survey mode. Method: immunoSEQ multiplex PCR; TCRdb's copy keeps in-frame clones and lacks some. The table records 40,000 to 60,000 clones, about 87% of them present only once. The receptor's source is an adult woman with HIV who was CMV-seropositive. The specimen was CD4+ T cells sorted from PBMCs after roughly 18-hour stimulation, collected from a patient who received antiretroviral therapy. V is TRBV19 and J is TRBJ1-1, with a possible D match to TRBD1 (6 bases). The CDR3 DNA reads as TGTGCCAGTACTCCGGACCTCAGGGGCACTGAAGCTTTCTTT. Its protein is CASTPDLRGTEAFF.